This is a list of T cell receptor beta chains from one sample in a study of T cell responses to AZD1222 COVID-19 vaccine. Libraries were prepared by immunoSEQ multiplex PCR; TCRdb keeps only in-frame clonotypes and omits some of them. The sample has about 160,000 clones, approximately 90% seen once; the top ten hold over 1.5%. The specimen comprised peripheral blood, sampled on day 0 of AZD1222 vaccination. The receptor set was obtained from an adult in good health. The CDR3 runs from the conserved cysteine through the conserved F or W. D genes are given only for firm matches. Some rows have no size entry. The others give once, few or many, or a class for an expanded clone.

d_call | j_call | clone_size | v_call | cdr3_aa | cdr3_nt
. | TRBJ1-2 | once | TRBV28 | CASSLDWQGSAGYTF | TGTGCCAGCAGTTTAGATTGGCAGGGTTCGGCTGGCTACACCTTC
. | TRBJ1-1 | . | TRBV7-8 | CASSLVVWQGNTEAFF | TGTGCCAGCAGCTTAGTGGTTTGGCAGGGGAACACTGAAGCTTTCTTT
TRBD1 | TRBJ1-1 | once | TRBV7-8 | CASSLWTGSGTEAFF | TGTGCCAGCAGCTTATGGACAGGGTCGGGCACTGAAGCTTTCTTT
. | TRBJ2-6 | . | TRBV5-6 | CASSLDQGSGANVLTF | TGTGCCAGCAGCTTGGATCAGGGATCTGGGGCCAACGTCCTGACTTTC
. | TRBJ1-4 | few | TRBV12-5 | CASEIPDPTATNEKLFF | TGTGCTAGTGAAATCCCAGATCCTACTGCAACTAATGAAAAACTGTTTTTT
. | TRBJ2-2 | . | TRBV24-1 | CATSDYGGLAANTGELFF | TGTGCCACCAGTGACTACGGGGGACTCGCCGCGAACACCGGGGAGCTGTTTTTT
. | TRBJ1-5 | once | TRBV19 | CASSIQGHQPQHF | TGTGCCAGTAGTATCCAGGGGCATCAGCCCCAGCATTTT
. | TRBJ1-1 | . | TRBV29-1 | CSVDGGLTEAFF | TGCAGCGTTGACGGAGGGCTCACTGAAGCTTTCTTT
. | TRBJ1-4 | . | TRBV30 | CAWSEDIGEKLFF | TGTGCCTGGAGTGAGGACATCGGAGAAAAACTGTTTTTT
. | TRBJ2-2 | . | TRBV20-1 | CSARAGGELFF | TGCAGTGCTAGAGCGGGGGGGGAGCTGTTTTTT
. | TRBJ1-5 | . | TRBV11-2 | CASSRGGNQPQHF | TGTGCCAGCAGCCGGGGGGGCAATCAGCCCCAGCATTTT
. | TRBJ1-2 | . | TRBV28 | CASRKYNYGYTF | TGTGCCAGCAGGAAGTACAACTATGGCTACACCTTC
TRBD1 | TRBJ2-7 | . | TRBV5-6 | CASSQTGDEQYF | TGTGCCAGCAGCCAGACAGGGGACGAGCAGTACTTC
TRBD1 | TRBJ1-4 | . | TRBV3-1/TRBV3-2 | CASSQTGGRGEKLFF | TGTGCCAGCAGCCAGACAGGGGGGAGAGGGGAAAAACTGTTTTTT
TRBD2 | TRBJ2-1 | . | TRBV25-1 | CATHSSGESYNEQFF | TGTGCCACCCATTCTAGCGGGGAATCCTACAATGAGCAGTTCTTC
. | TRBJ1-6 | . | TRBV2 | CASKGGRMTSPLHF | TGTGCCAGCAAGGGGGGGCGGATGACTTCACCCCTCCACTTT
. | TRBJ1-3 | once | TRBV19 | CASKMTGSGNTIYF | TGTGCCAGCAAGATGACAGGTTCTGGAAACACCATATATTTT
. | TRBJ2-5 | . | TRBV19 | CASSIGAYDGETQYF | TGTGCCAGTAGTATAGGCGCCTACGACGGAGAGACCCAGTACTTC
. | TRBJ2-4 | . | TRBV4-1 | CASSETVRGSLAKNIQYF | TGCGCCAGCAGTGAAACGGTCAGGGGAAGCCTAGCCAAAAACATTCAGTACTTC